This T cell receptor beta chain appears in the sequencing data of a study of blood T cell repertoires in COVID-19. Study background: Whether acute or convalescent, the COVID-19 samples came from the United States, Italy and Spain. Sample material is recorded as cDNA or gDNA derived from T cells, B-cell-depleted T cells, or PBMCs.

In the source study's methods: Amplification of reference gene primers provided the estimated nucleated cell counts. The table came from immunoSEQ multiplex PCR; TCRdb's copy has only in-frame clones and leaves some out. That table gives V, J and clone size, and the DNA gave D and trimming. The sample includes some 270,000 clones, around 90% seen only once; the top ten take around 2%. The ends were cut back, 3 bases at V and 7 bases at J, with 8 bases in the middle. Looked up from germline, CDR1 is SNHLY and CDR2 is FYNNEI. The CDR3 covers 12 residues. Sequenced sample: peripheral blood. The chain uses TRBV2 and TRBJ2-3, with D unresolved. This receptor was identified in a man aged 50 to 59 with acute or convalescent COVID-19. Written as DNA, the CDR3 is TGTGCCAGCAGTGAGCGGCAATATACGCAGTATTTT. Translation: CASSERQYTQYF.